The 5 T cell receptor beta chains in this list originate from one sample, sequenced in a study of breast tumors, draining lymph nodes, adjacent tissues (dated by TCRdb to 2016 to 2017). Libraries came from multiplex PCR. Sequencer: Illumina HiSeq 2000. TCRdb took the public reads, trimmed them with fastp at Q25, ran MiXCR for clone calling and kept in-frame beta chains. Each CDR3 protein appears once, grouped with its most common genes and DNA. The sample profile shows about 200,000 distinct CDR3 sequences; 31% of them were found once. The top ten clones comprise around 4.5% of the sample. Lymph node samples were obtained from the axillary draining lymph nodes of breast cancer patients. The specimen sequenced was axillary lymph node tissue. These receptors were collected from a female donor with breast cancer. Some clones in this sample may be carry-over from other donors' samples.

This clonotype has ten or more counts. The rearrangement uses TRBV11-2 and TRBJ2-1; D gene ambiguous. CDR1 and CDR2 (germline): SGHAT, FQNNGV. V was shortened by 3 bases and J by 7 bases, with 10 bases between the two germline ends. The CDR3 loop spans 13 amino acids. CDR3 sequence: CASSFRLLNEQFF. CDR3 nucleotides: TGTGCCAGCAGCTTTAGGCTTTTGAATGAGCAGTTCTTC.

This clonotype came up a few times. The V gene is TRBV5-1, the J gene TRBJ1-1; D gene ambiguous. The CDR3 has 16 residues. Germline V gene data show CDR1 as SGHRS and CDR2 as YFSETQ. The germline V and J ends were trimmed by 1 base and 1 base, with 14 bases remaining between them. CDR3 residues: CASSLRFGEENTEAFF. Written as DNA, the CDR3 is TGCGCCAGCAGCTTGCGGTTCGGGGAGGAGAACACTGAAGCTTTCTTT.

Concerning this clonotype itself: A read error may explain this, as a much larger clone is one base away. The chain couples TRBV3-1 to TRBJ2-1; no reliable D call. The CDR3 is 15 amino acids. Germline CDR1 is LGHDT and CDR2 is YNNKEL (reference sequence). The V gene lost 1 base and the J gene lost 2 bases, with 9 bases spanning the gap. The CDR3 protein is CASSQALRPYNEQFF. CDR3 DNA sequence: TGTGCCAGCAGCCAAGCGCTGAGACCCTACAATGAGCAGTTCTTC.

This clonotype was counted at least ten times. The chain uses TRBV24-1 and TRBJ2-1, with TRBD1 matching over 9 bases. The germline CDR1 and CDR2 sequences are KGHDR and SFDVKD. This CDR3 has 16 amino acids. V shed 1 base and J 2 bases; nucleotides not matched to a gene: 2. CDR3 coding DNA: TGTGCCACCAGTGATTTTGGGACAGGGACCTACAATGAGCAGTTCTTC. Protein sequence: CATSDFGTGTYNEQFF.

The V call is TRBV20-1, the J call TRBJ1-2, with D perhaps matching TRBD1 (6 bases). Germline V gene sequence: CDR1 DFQATT, CDR2 SNEGSKA (reference sequence). CDR3 length: 13 amino acids. V was trimmed by 6 bases and J by 8 bases, leaving 19 bases between them. CDR3 in DNA: TGCAGTGCAAGACTAGCGGGGGGGCTAGGCTACACCTTC. Its translation is CSARLAGGLGYTF.